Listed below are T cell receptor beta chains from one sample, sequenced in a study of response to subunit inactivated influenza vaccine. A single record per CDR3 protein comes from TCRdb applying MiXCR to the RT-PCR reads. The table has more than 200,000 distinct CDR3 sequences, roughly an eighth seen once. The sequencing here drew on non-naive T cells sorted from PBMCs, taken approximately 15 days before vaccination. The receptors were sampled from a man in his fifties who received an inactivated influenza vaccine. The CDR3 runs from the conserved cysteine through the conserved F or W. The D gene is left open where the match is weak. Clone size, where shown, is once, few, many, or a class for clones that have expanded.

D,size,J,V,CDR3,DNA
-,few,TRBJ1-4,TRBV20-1,CSARDRGLGEKLFF,TGCAGTGCTAGAGACAGGGGTTTAGGTGAAAAACTGTTTTTT
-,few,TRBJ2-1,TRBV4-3,CASSQEGVGGYNEQFF,TGCGCCAGCAGCCAAGAGGGGGTGGGGGGATACAATGAGCAGTTCTTC
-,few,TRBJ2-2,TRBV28,CASSSMAAGELFF,TGTGCCAGCAGTAGTATGGCAGCCGGGGAGCTGTTTTTT
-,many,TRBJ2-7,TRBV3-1,CASSQNGPEQYF,TGTGCCAGCAGCCAAAATGGGCCCGAGCAGTACTTC
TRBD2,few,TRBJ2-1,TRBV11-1,CASSSGLAALNEQFF,TGTGCCAGCAGCTCCGGACTAGCAGCCCTCAATGAGCAGTTCTTC
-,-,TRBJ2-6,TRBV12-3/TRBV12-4,CTRSFESGGLSGANVLTF,TGTACCCGCAGTTTCGAGTCCGGGGGCCTTTCTGGGGCCAACGTCCTGACTTTC
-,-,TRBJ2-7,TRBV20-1,CSARDRLEQYF,TGCAGTGCTAGAGATCGGCTCGAGCAGTACTTC
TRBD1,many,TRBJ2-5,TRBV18,CASSHRGQIQETQYF,TGTGCCAGCTCGCACCGGGGACAGATACAAGAGACCCAGTACTTC
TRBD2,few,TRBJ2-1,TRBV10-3,CAISLLAGAKNEQFF,TGTGCCATCAGCCTACTAGCGGGGGCCAAGAATGAGCAGTTCTTC
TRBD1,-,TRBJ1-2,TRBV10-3,CAIRPGQANYGYTF,TGTGCCATCAGACCGGGACAGGCCAACTATGGCTACACCTTC
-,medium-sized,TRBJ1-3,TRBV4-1,CASSQDGGAGNTIYF,TGCGCCAGCAGCCAAGATGGAGGGGCTGGAAACACCATATATTTT
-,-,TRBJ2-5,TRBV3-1,CASSHSLLAQETQYF,TGTGCCAGCAGCCATTCTCTACTTGCCCAAGAGACCCAGTACTTC
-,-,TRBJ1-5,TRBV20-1,CSARNGGNQPQHF,TGCAGTGCTAGAAATGGTGGCAATCAGCCCCAGCATTTT
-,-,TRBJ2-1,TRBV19,CASSIYGLTGEQFF,TGTGCCAGTAGTATTTACGGGTTAACCGGTGAGCAGTTCTTC
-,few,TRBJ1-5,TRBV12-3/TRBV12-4,CASSLWSQPQHF,TGTGCCAGCAGTTTATGGAGTCAGCCCCAGCATTTT
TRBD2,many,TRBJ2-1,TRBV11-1,CASSSGLAGGPIGNEQFF,TGTGCCAGCAGCTCGGGACTAGCGGGAGGGCCCATCGGCAATGAGCAGTTCTTC